This passage covers 21 T cell receptor beta chains from one sample sequenced in a study of blood T cell repertoires in COVID-19. Profiled with immunoSEQ multiplex PCR; TCRdb holds only in-frame clones, not every one. The sample has around 370,000 clones, about 90% seen once; the top ten hold around 3.5%. The specimen was peripheral blood. Receptor source: a woman younger than 35 who had recovered from COVID-19.

The chain combines TRBV6-2 or TRBV6-3 with TRBJ2-1, with TRBD2 identical over 8 bases. CDR3 length equals 14 residues. Germline values: CDR1 MNHEY, CDR2 SVGEGT. V lost 4 bases, J lost 8 bases, and 7 bases stayed unmatched. The CDR3 region is CASSSGRARDEQFF. The CDR3 DNA reads as TGTGCCAGCAGTTCCGGGAGGGCCAGGGATGAGCAGTTCTTC.

This chain uses TRBV5-4 with TRBJ1-5; no clear D gene. Germline-derived CDR1 and CDR2 are SGHNT and YYREEE (reference sequence). V lost 1 base and J lost 1, with 12 bases in between. The CDR3 has 16 amino acids. The CDR3 DNA reads TGTGCCAGCAGCTTGTACGGCAGCGGGAGCAATCAGCCCCAGCATTTT. Protein: CASSLYGSGSNQPQHF.

This sequence joins TRBV5-1 and TRBJ1-4; D is undetermined. This CDR3 is built from 15 residues. The ends were cut back, 2 bases at V and 0 bases at J, with 8 bases in the middle. Germline lookup yields CDR1 SGHRS and CDR2 YFSETQ. The CDR3 spells CASSFRGSTNEKLFF. In nucleotides, the CDR3 is TGCGCCAGCAGCTTCCGTGGCTCAACTAATGAAAAACTGTTTTTT.

The gene calls are TRBV29-1 and TRBJ2-1, with 10 bases aligning to TRBD2. Germline lookup yields CDR1 SQVTM and CDR2 ANQGSEA. The CDR3 has 15 residues. J gave up 7 bases and V 0 bases, and 6 bases lay outside the gene matches. The CDR3 reads CSVEELAGESNEQFF. The CDR3 region has the DNA TGCAGCGTTGAAGAGCTAGCGGGAGAGTCAAATGAGCAGTTCTTC.

The chain joins TRBV6-6 to TRBJ1-5; D remains ambiguous. CDR1 MNHNY and CDR2 SVGAGI come from the germline V gene (reference sequence). Trimming took off 4 bases at V and 6 bases at J, with 10 bases between the two ends. The CDR3 totals 13 residues. The CDR3, as DNA: TGTGCCAGCAGTTCCCTCGGTACTCAGCCCCAGCATTTT. It translates to CASSSLGTQPQHF.

This chain connects TRBV7-2 to TRBJ2-3; TRBD2 matches at 9 bases. The V gene end was trimmed by 2 bases and the J gene end by 4 bases; junction bases not matched to a gene: 10. Germline values: CDR1 SGHTA, CDR2 FQGNSA. The CDR3 spans 17 residues. The CDR3 loop is CASSLTGAGGPPDTQYF. In DNA form, the CDR3 reads TGTGCCAGCAGCTTAACGGGGGCGGGAGGGCCCCCAGATACGCAGTATTTT.

The chain recombines TRBV19 with TRBJ1-1; 8 nucleotides agree with TRBD1. The CDR3 extends over 15 amino acids. V gave up 5 bases and J gave up 7 bases; unmatched junction bases: 12. Germline V gene lookup returns CDR1 LNHDA and CDR2 SQIVND (reference sequence). CDR3 in DNA: TGTGCCAGTAGTTTCACAGGGGGTAGGAGAGTTGAAGCTTTCTTT. Translating gives CASSFTGGRRVEAFF.

The J gene is TRBJ1-2, the V gene TRBV20-1; D gene uncertain. Trimming shortened V by 6 bases and J by 5 bases, and 10 bases separated the two germline ends. The length of the CDR3 is 11 residues. CDR1 and CDR2 from the germline V gene are DFQATT and SNEGSKA (reference sequence). The CDR3 region has the DNA TGCAGTGCAAACGCCGGGTATGGCTACACCTTC. Translating it yields CSANAGYGYTF.

The V gene is TRBV7-9, the J gene TRBJ1-1, with D unresolved. From germline, CDR1 is SEHNR and CDR2 FQNEAQ (reference sequence). Trimming pared 5 bases from V and 8 bases from J, leaving 12 bases between. The CDR3 length is 12 residues. For the CDR3, the DNA is TGTGCCAGCAGCCGCGAGTTGTCAGAAGCTTTCTTT. This translates into CASSRELSEAFF. The full variable domain, rest sourced from reference TRBV7-9 and TRBJ1-1, is DTGVSQNPRHKITKRGQNVTFRCDPISEHNRLYWYRQTLGQGPEFLTYFQNEAQLEKSRLLSDRFSAERPKGSFSTLEIQRTEQGDSAMYLCASSRELSEAFFGQGTRLTVV.

This chain connects TRBV7-9 to TRBJ2-5, with a tentative D call TRBD1 (6 bases). This CDR3 has 14 residues. With 5 bases removed from V and 4 bases from J, the gap between germline ends came to 14 bases. Germline values: CDR1 SEHNR, CDR2 FQNEAQ (reference sequence). The CDR3 DNA sequence: TGTGCCAGCAGCGGACCGAGGACAGTAGAGACCCAGTACTTC. Encoded protein: CASSGPRTVETQYF.

J is TRBJ1-1 and V is TRBV7-6, with D unresolved. V lost 2 bases, J lost 3 bases, and 13 bases lay in between. The CDR3 has 15 residues. Looked up from germline, CDR1 is SGHVS and CDR2 is FNYEAQ. CDR3 residues: CASSLHPERDTEAFF. CDR3 sequence (DNA): TGTGCCAGCAGCTTACATCCAGAGCGAGACACTGAAGCTTTCTTT.

CDR3 residues: CSVVTGVLYGYTF. CDR3 sequence (DNA): TGCAGCGTTGTTACAGGGGTCCTCTATGGCTACACCTTC. The V and J genes are TRBV29-1 and TRBJ1-2; 7 bases map to TRBD1. V lost 4 bases and J lost 4; bases outside the gene matches: 6. In germline, CDR1 is SQVTM, CDR2 ANQGSEA. The CDR3 length is 13 residues.

CDR3 amino acids: CATTQARSYNSPLHF. The CDR3 DNA sequence: TGTGCCACCACCCAGGCCCGCTCCTATAATTCACCCCTCCACTTT. V gene TRBV6-5 combines with J gene TRBJ1-6; D call uncertain. Germline CDR1 reads MNHEY; CDR2 reads SVGAGI. This CDR3 region has 15 residues. Trimming pared 10 bases from V and 0 bases from J, leaving 13 bases between.

The V and J genes are TRBV27 and TRBJ2-3; the match to TRBD1 covers 10 bases. Germline CDR1 reads MNHEY; CDR2 reads SMNVEV (reference sequence). The V and J ends lost 6 bases and 6 bases, in that order; junction bases with no gene match: 15. The length of the CDR3 is 17 residues. This CDR3 reads CASSLRTGGFQGDTQYF. The CDR3 bases are TGTGCCAGCAGCCTCCGGACAGGGGGGTTCCAGGGGGATACGCAGTATTTT.

The chain combines TRBV7-9 with TRBJ2-1, with D possibly matching TRBD1 (7 bases). The length of the CDR3 is 13 residues. Deletions cut 4 bases from V and 13 bases from J, with 17 bases between. Germline-derived CDR1 and CDR2 are SEHNR and FQNEAQ (reference sequence). DNA of the CDR3: TGTGCCAGCAGCTCCCCGTGGGGGGACAGCCAGTTCTTC. Translated, it gives CASSSPWGDSQFF.

This sequence joins TRBV5-1 and TRBJ1-1; D possibly corresponds to TRBD1 (5 bases). CDR1 and CDR2 (germline): SGHRS, YFSETQ. The CDR3 sequence is 12 residues long. V lost 0 bases and J lost 10, with 10 bases in between. CDR3 coding DNA: TGCGCCAGCAGCTTGGAGGGGCTCGGAGCTTTCTTT. It specifies CASSLEGLGAFF.

CDR3 residues: CASSQRAPGQDLSGANVLTF. Here the CDR3 DNA reads TGCGCCAGCAGCCAGAGGGCTCCGGGACAGGACCTCTCTGGGGCCAACGTCCTGACTTTC. The chain couples TRBV4-1 to TRBJ2-6; TRBD1 matches 8 bases. The CDR3 extends over 20 amino acids. The V gene end was trimmed by 3 bases and the J gene end by 0 bases; junction bases not matched to a gene: 13. Germline CDR1 and CDR2: MGHRA and YSYEKL.

This rearrangement joins TRBV4-3 to TRBJ1-5; D remains ambiguous. From germline, CDR1 is LGHNA and CDR2 YSLEER. V was pared by 0 bases and J by 6 bases, with 12 bases between. CDR3 length: 15 residues. The CDR3 loop is CASSQDSQGGQPQHF. The CDR3 DNA sequence: TGCGCCAGCAGCCAAGACTCCCAAGGAGGTCAGCCCCAGCATTTT.

The chain uses TRBV12-3 or TRBV12-4 and TRBJ1-2, with D perhaps matching TRBD1 (5 bases). Trimming left V 6 bases short and J 9 bases short, with 17 bases between. The CDR3 runs 13 residues. The CDR3 spells CASSPLWSGSYTF. CDR3 bases: TGTGCCAGCAGCCCTCTGTGGTCAGGGAGCTACACCTTC.

This chain uses TRBV19 with TRBJ1-5; 7 bases map to TRBD1. V was clipped by 7 bases and J by 6 bases; unmatched bases: 9. The length of the CDR3 is 14 residues. In germline, CDR1 is LNHDA, CDR2 SQIVND (reference sequence). CDR3 region: CASTSDRDGQPQHF. CDR3 DNA: TGTGCCAGTACCTCTGACAGGGATGGTCAGCCCCAGCATTTT. Full variable domain (remainder filled in from reference TRBV19 and TRBJ1-5): DGGITQSPKYLFRKEGQNVTLSCEQNLNHDAMYWYRQDPGQGLRLIYYSQIVNDFQKGDIAEGYSVSREKKESFPLTVTSAQKNPTAFYLCASTSDRDGQPQHFGDGTRLSIL.

This chain links TRBV11-3 with TRBJ2-7; TRBD1 aligns across 7 bases. Germline trimming cut 1 base from V and 0 bases from J; bases unmatched to any gene: 9. Germline lookup yields CDR1 SGHNT and CDR2 YENEEA. The CDR3 covers 17 residues. CDR3 loop: CASSLGFGTESSYEQYV. CDR3 DNA: TGTGCCAGCAGCTTAGGTTTCGGGACAGAAAGCTCCTACGAGCAGTACGTC.